A single sample gave rise to the 21 T cell receptor beta chains below, sequenced in a study of OX40 agonist ivuxolimab in advanced cancers. TCRdb's table, derived via immunoSEQ multiplex PCR, lists solely in-frame clones and lacks some. The repertoire holds under 25,000 clones, with around 83% as singletons. This specimen was CD4+ or CD8+ T cells sorted from blood, taken in a trial of the OX40 agonist ivuxolimab. These receptors originate from an adult with an advanced solid tumor such as melanoma, head and neck, liver or kidney cancer.

The chain combines TRBV18 with TRBJ1-6, with a possible D match to TRBD1 (6 bases). Trimming stripped 4 bases from V and 9 bases from J, with 19 bases between. There are 16 residues in the CDR3. Germline CDR1 is KGHSH and CDR2 is LQKENI. CDR3 amino acids: CASSHAGVGNSSPLHF. The CDR3 nucleotides read TGTGCCAGCTCACACGCAGGGGTTGGAAATTCTTCACCCCTCCACTTT.

The table lists this clone with a count of one. V is TRBV5-6 and J is TRBJ2-4; 11 positions match TRBD2. With 4 bases clipped from V and 6 bases from J, the junction kept 6 bases outside the gene matches. This CDR3 spans 15 amino acids. The V gene's germline CDR1 is SGHDT and CDR2 YYEEEE. The CDR3 sequence: CASSLAGGRGNIQYF. In DNA form, the CDR3 reads TGTGCCAGCAGCCTAGCGGGAGGCCGGGGAAACATTCAGTACTTC.

The rearrangement uses TRBV7-9 and TRBJ1-6; D may be TRBD1 (5 bases). Between the trimmed V and J ends, which lost 5 bases and 11 bases, there was a span of 19 bases. The CDR3 covers 15 residues. Germline V gives CDR1 SEHNR, CDR2 FQNEAQ (reference sequence). The CDR3 reads CASSVGVGDWAPLHF. The CDR3 bases are TGTGCCAGCAGCGTAGGCGTGGGGGACTGGGCACCCCTCCACTTT.

The count of this clone is one. The chain employs TRBV11-2 and TRBJ1-4; D perhaps matches TRBD1 (5 bases). Trimming took off 5 bases at V and 0 bases at J, with 10 bases between the two ends. CDR1 is SGHAT, CDR2 FQNNGV, per germline. The CDR3 has 15 residues. The CDR3, as DNA: TGTGCCAGCAGCAGGGGTTGGGCAACTAATGAAAAACTGTTTTTT. It codes for CASSRGWATNEKLFF.

The V call is TRBV7-2, the J call TRBJ1-3; a weak D match, TRBD1 (5 bases). V was pared by 4 bases and J by 4 bases, with 11 bases between. The CDR3 sequence is 14 residues long. The germline V gene has CDR1 SGHTA and CDR2 FQGNSA. Written as DNA, the CDR3 is TGTGCCAGCAGCTGGGGGAACGGGGGAAACACCATATATTTT. This codes for CASSWGNGGNTIYF.

V and J are TRBV7-2 and TRBJ2-1; a weak D match, TRBD2 (6 bases). This CDR3 contains 17 residues. Trimming removed 6 bases at V and 0 bases at J, with 18 bases between. In germline, CDR1 is SGHTA, CDR2 FQGNSA. In DNA form, the CDR3 reads TGTGCCAGCAGACCACGCCCCGGCGGGGCCTCCTACAATGAGCAGTTCTTC. It specifies CASRPRPGGASYNEQFF.

The chain joins TRBV27 to TRBJ1-6, with 7 nucleotides matching TRBD1. Germline trimming cut 3 bases from V and 9 bases from J; bases unmatched to any gene: 8. This CDR3 region has 15 residues. Germline V gives CDR1 MNHEY, CDR2 SMNVEV (reference sequence). The CDR3 DNA sequence: TGTGCCAGCAGTTTGAGCGGACAGGTCGCTTCACCCCTCCACTTT. It translates to CASSLSGQVASPLHF.

The chain couples TRBV5-8 to TRBJ2-7, with 7 positions matching TRBD2. The CDR3 covers 13 residues. Trimming took 2 bases from V and 4 from J; bases not matched to a gene: 3. CDR1 is SGHTS, CDR2 YDEGEE, per germline. The DNA of the CDR3 is TGTGCCAGCAGCTTCGGCGGGAGTTACGAGCAGTACTTC. Translated, it gives CASSFGGSYEQYF.

The rearrangement joins TRBV5-8 to TRBJ1-1; D gene unclear. The CDR3 is 13 residues long. Germline CDR1 and CDR2: SGHTS and YDEGEE. V was cut by 2 bases and J by 7 bases, with 12 bases left in between. CDR3 amino acids: CASSFGGRFEAFF. The CDR3 bases are TGTGCCAGCAGCTTTGGCGGACGGTTTGAAGCTTTCTTT.

This chain links TRBV5-1 with TRBJ2-2; the match to TRBD2 covers 7 bases. The CDR3 runs to 14 residues. Germline V gene sequence: CDR1 SGHRS, CDR2 YFSETQ. The junction had 2 bases not matched to a gene; V was cut back by 0 bases and J by 6 bases. The CDR3 DNA reads as TGCGCCAGCAGCTTGGCCGCGGGGGCCGGGGAGCTGTTTTTT. Protein product: CASSLAAGAGELFF.

The V call is TRBV7-9, the J call TRBJ2-7; TRBD2 matches 8 bases. V shed 5 bases and J 6 bases; nucleotides not matched to a gene: 9. The length of the CDR3 is 14 residues. In germline, CDR1 is SEHNR, CDR2 FQNEAQ (reference sequence). CDR3 protein: CASSGSGGVREQYF. The CDR3 nucleotides read TGTGCCAGCAGCGGCTCGGGAGGGGTTCGCGAGCAGTACTTC.

The gene calls are TRBV6-6 and TRBJ2-1, with D hard to call. Germline loops: CDR1 MNHNY, CDR2 SVGAGI (reference sequence). Deletions cut 8 bases from V and 6 bases from J, with 8 bases between. The CDR3 loop spans 11 amino acids. The CDR3 bases are TGTGCCAGCGAGAAATTCAATGAGCAGTTCTTC. Translating it yields CASEKFNEQFF.

This clone has only one observation. The V call is TRBV6-5, the J call TRBJ1-1; D might be TRBD1 (5 bases). The CDR3 totals 14 residues. The germline V and J ends were trimmed by 4 bases and 3 bases, with 12 bases remaining between them. CDR1 and CDR2 (germline): MNHEY, SVGAGI. The CDR3 spells CASSFRVEDTEAFF. The DNA of the CDR3 is TGTGCCAGCAGTTTCAGGGTTGAGGACACTGAAGCTTTCTTT.

In this sample, this clone turned up a few times. V is TRBV4-3 and J is TRBJ2-5; D possibly corresponds to TRBD2 (5 bases). V lost 3 bases to trimming and J lost 5 bases, with 10 bases between them. CDR1 and CDR2 (germline): LGHNA, YSLEER. This CDR3 comprises 13 residues. Here the CDR3 DNA reads TGCGCCAGCAGCCAGGAGACGGGGGAGACCCAGTACTTC. Its translation: CASSQETGETQYF.

The count of this clone is one. V gene TRBV5-5 combines with J gene TRBJ1-1; 8 nucleotides align to TRBD1. The CDR3 covers 14 residues. CDR1 and CDR2 from the germline V gene are SGHKS and YYEKEE (reference sequence). Germline trimming cut 0 bases from V and 5 bases from J; bases unmatched to any gene: 3. The chain's CDR3 is CASSLGQGRTEAFF. The CDR3 bases are TGTGCCAGCAGCTTGGGACAGGGGAGAACTGAAGCTTTCTTT.

The chain couples TRBV5-4 to TRBJ2-1; D is possibly TRBD1 (6 bases). Trimming left V 3 bases short and J 6 bases short, with 10 bases between. The CDR3 length is 13 residues. Germline CDR1 SGHNT, CDR2 YYREEE (reference sequence). The CDR3 is CASSSGQPNEQFF. The CDR3 coding sequence is TGTGCCAGCAGCTCTGGACAGCCCAATGAGCAGTTCTTC.

The rearrangement links TRBV5-1 to TRBJ1-1, with a weak D call TRBD1 (5 bases). Germline-derived CDR1 and CDR2 are SGHRS and YFSETQ. There are 15 residues in the CDR3. The V end was cut by 5 bases, the J end by 0 bases, with 14 bases between. CDR3 nucleotides: TGCGCCAGCAGTCTCCAGGGAGGGATGAACACTGAAGCTTTCTTT. Translating gives CASSLQGGMNTEAFF.

V usage is TRBV5-4 and J usage is TRBJ2-7, with TRBD1 matching 9 bases. The V gene's germline CDR1 is SGHNT and CDR2 YYREEE (reference sequence). This CDR3 contains 16 residues. V gave up 0 bases and J gave up 5 bases; unmatched junction bases: 9. CDR3 region: CASSLAPGQGTDEQYF. The CDR3 nucleotides are TGTGCCAGCAGCTTGGCCCCGGGACAGGGAACCGACGAGCAGTACTTC.

This clone was observed a few times. The CDR3 here is CASSPGSQPQHF. The CDR3 nucleotides are TGTGCCAGCTCCCCCGGGAGTCAGCCCCAGCATTTT. The rearrangement joins TRBV18 to TRBJ1-5; no definite D call. Germline V lookup: CDR1 KGHSH, CDR2 LQKENI. The V gene lost 6 bases and the J gene lost 6 bases, with 9 bases spanning the gap. The CDR3 length is 12 residues.

The chain carries TRBV4-2 and TRBJ1-2; 8 bases are shared with TRBD1. The CDR3 covers 15 residues. Losses at the gene ends were 1 base for V and 7 bases for J; bases not matched to a gene: 8. Germline loops: CDR1 LGHNA, CDR2 YNFKEQ. DNA for the CDR3: TGTGCCAGCAGCCAAGGGGACAGGAGTACCGGTGGCTACACCTTC. This gives the protein CASSQGDRSTGGYTF.

The chain employs TRBV11-2 and TRBJ2-1; 10 nucleotides align to TRBD2. The CDR3 totals 15 residues. After removal of 3 bases from V and 4 bases from J, the junction contained 3 bases not matched to a gene. Germline V gives CDR1 SGHAT, CDR2 FQNNGV. CDR3 residues: CASSLSGGAYNEQFF. The DNA for the CDR3 is TGTGCCAGCAGCTTGAGCGGGGGGGCTTACAATGAGCAGTTCTTC. Supplemented by reference TRBV11-2 and TRBJ2-1, the full variable domain reads EAGVAQSPRYKIIEKRQSVAFWCNPISGHATLYWYQQILGQGPKLLIQFQNNGVVDDSQLPKDRFSAERLKGVDSTLKIQPAKLEDSAVYLCASSLSGGAYNEQFFGPGTRLTVL.